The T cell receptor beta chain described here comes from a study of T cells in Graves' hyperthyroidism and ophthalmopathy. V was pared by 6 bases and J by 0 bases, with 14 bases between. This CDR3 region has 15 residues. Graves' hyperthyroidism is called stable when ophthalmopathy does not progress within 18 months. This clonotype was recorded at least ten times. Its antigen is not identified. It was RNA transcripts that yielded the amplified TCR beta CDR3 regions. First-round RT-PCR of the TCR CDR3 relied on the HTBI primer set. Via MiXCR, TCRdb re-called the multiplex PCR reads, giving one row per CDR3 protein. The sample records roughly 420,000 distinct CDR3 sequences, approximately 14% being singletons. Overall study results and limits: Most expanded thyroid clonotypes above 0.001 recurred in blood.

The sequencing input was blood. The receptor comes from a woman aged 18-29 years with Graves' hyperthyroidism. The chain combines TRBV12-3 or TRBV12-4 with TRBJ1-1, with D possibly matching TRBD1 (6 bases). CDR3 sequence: CASRPGQLLNTEAFF. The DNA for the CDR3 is TGTGCCAGCAGGCCCGGACAGCTCCTGAACACTGAAGCTTTCTTT.